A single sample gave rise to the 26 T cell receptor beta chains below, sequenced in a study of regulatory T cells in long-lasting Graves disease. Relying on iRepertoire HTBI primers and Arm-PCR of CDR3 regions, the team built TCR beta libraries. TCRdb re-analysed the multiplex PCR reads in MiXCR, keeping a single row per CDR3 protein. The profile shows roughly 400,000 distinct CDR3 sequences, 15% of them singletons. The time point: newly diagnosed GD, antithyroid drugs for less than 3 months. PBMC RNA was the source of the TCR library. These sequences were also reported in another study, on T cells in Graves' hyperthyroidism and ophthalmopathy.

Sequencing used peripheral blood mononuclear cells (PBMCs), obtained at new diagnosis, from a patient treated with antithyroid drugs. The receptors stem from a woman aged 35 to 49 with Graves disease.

In nucleotides, the CDR3 is TGTGCCAGCAGCAAGGACAGGACTAACACCGGGGAGCTGTTTTTT. Encoded protein: CASSKDRTNTGELFF. J is TRBJ2-2 and V is TRBV11-2, with 7 positions matching TRBD1. V was clipped by 5 bases and J by 2 bases; unmatched bases: 5. In germline, CDR1 is SGHAT, CDR2 FQNNGV. This CDR3 comprises 15 residues.

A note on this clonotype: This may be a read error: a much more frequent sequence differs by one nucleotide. The CDR3 sequence is CASNLALLVAYNEQFF. As DNA, the CDR3 is TGTGCCAGCAACTTAGCGCTACTAGTCGCCTACAATGAGCAGTTCTTC. The V call is TRBV7-9, the J call TRBJ2-1; D may be TRBD2 (5 bases). The CDR3 sequence is 16 residues long. Germline V CDR1 and CDR2: SEHNR, FQNEAQ (reference sequence).

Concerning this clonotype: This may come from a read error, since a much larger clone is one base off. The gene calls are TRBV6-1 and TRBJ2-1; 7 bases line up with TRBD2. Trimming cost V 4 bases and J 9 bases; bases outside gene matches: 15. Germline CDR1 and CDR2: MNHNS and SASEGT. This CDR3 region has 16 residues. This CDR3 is CASSALIRGSGGEQFF. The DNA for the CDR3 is TGTGCCAGCAGTGCTCTCATACGCGGGAGTGGAGGTGAGCAGTTCTTC.

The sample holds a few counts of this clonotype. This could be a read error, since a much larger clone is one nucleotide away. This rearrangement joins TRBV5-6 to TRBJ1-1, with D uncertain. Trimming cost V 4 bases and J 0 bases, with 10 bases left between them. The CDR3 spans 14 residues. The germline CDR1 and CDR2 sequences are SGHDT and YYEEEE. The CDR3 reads CASSLVIMNTEAFF. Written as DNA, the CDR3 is TGTGCCAGCAGCCTGGTGATCATGAACACTGAAGCTTTCTTT.

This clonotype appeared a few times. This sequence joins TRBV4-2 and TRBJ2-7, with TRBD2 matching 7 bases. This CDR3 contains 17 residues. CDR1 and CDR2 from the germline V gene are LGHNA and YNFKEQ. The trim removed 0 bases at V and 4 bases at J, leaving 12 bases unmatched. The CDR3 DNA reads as TGTGCCAGCAGCCAAGATTCTCGGGGAGGGGATCCTTACGAGCAGTACTTC. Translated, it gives CASSQDSRGGDPYEQYF.

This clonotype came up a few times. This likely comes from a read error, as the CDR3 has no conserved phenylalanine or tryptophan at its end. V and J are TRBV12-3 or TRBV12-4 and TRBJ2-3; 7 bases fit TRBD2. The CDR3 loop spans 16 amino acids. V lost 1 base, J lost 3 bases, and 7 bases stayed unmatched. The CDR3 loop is CASSLGSGGGTDTQYL. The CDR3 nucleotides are TGTGCCAGCAGTTTAGGATCGGGGGGAGGTACAGATACGCAGTATCTT.

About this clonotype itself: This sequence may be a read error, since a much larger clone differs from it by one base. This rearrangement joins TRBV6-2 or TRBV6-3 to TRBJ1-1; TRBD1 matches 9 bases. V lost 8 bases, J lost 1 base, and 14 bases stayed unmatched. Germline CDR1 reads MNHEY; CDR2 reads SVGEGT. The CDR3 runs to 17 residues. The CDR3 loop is CASGRTGVGMGNTEAFF. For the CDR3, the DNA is TGTGCCAGCGGCCGGACAGGGGTTGGGATGGGGAACACTGAAGCTTTCTTT.

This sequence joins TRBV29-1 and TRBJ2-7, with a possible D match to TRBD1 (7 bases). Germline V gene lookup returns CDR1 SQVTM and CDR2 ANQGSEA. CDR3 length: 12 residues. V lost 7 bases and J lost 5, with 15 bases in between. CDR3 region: CSAQGWGDEQYF. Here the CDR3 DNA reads TGCAGCGCACAGGGGTGGGGGGACGAGCAGTACTTC.

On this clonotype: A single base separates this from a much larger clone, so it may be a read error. The CDR3 protein is CASSDVREHTGELFF. CDR3 coding DNA: TGTGCCAGCAGTGATGTCCGGGAACACACCGGGGAGCTGTTTTTT. V gene TRBV2 combines with J gene TRBJ2-2; a possible D gene is TRBD2 (5 bases). The CDR3 spans 15 residues. Trimming shortened V by 3 bases and J by 3 bases, and 11 bases separated the two germline ends. Germline CDR1 and CDR2: SNHLY and FYNNEI.

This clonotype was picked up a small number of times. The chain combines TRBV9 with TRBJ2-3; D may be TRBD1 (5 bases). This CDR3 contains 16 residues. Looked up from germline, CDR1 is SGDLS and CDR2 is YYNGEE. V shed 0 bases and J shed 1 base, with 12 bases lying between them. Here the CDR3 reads CASSVAQGTGTDTQYF. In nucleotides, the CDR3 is TGTGCCAGCAGCGTAGCTCAGGGTACGGGCACAGATACGCAGTATTTT.

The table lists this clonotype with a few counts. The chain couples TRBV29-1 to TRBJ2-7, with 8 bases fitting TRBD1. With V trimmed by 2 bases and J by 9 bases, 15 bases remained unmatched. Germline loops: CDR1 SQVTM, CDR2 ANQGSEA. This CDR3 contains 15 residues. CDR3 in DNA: TGCAGCGTTGAATTTTTAGGGGACAGGTCAGGGGGGCAGTACTTC. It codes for CSVEFLGDRSGGQYF.

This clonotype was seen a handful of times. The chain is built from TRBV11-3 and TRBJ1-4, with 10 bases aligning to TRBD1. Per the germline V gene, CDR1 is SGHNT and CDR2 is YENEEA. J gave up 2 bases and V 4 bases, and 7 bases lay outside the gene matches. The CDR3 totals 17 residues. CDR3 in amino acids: CASSSGTGARTNEKLFF. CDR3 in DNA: TGTGCCAGCAGCTCTGGGACAGGGGCAAGGACTAATGAAAAACTGTTTTTT. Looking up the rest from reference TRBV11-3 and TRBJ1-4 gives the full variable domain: EAGVVQSPRYKIIEKKQPVAFWCNPISGHNTLYWYLQNLGQGPELLIRYENEEAVDDSQLPKDRFSAERLKGVDSTLKIQPAELGDSAVYLCASSSGTGARTNEKLFFGSGTQLSVL.

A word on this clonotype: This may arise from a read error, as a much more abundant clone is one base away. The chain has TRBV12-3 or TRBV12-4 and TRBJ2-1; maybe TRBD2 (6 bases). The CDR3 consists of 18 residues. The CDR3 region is CAGSLRPSAQIDYNEQFF. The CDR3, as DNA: TGTGCCGGCAGTTTAAGGCCTAGCGCGCAGATTGACTACAATGAGCAGTTCTTC.

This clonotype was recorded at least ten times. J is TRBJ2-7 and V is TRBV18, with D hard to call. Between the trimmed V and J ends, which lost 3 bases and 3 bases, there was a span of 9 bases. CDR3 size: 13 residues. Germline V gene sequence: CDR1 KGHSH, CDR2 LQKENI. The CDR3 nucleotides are TGTGCCAGCTCACCTCTAGGTTACTACGAGCAGTACTTC. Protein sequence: CASSPLGYYEQYF.

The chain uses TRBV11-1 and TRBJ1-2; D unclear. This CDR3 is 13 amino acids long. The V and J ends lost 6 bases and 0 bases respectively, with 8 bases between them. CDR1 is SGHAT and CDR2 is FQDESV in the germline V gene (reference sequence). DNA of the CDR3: TGTGCCAGCAGACTAGCTACTAACTATGGCTACACCTTC. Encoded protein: CASRLATNYGYTF.

Written as DNA, the CDR3 is TGTGCCAGCAGTACGACTAGCGGGGGATTCTACGAGCAGTACTTC. This translates into CASSTTSGGFYEQYF. The gene calls are TRBV28 and TRBJ2-7; TRBD2 matches 12 bases. Germline V lookup: CDR1 MDHEN, CDR2 SYDVKM. The CDR3 has 15 residues. V dropped 5 bases and J dropped 3; count of bases not matched to a gene: 5. Combining the CDR3 with reference TRBV28 and TRBJ2-7 gives the whole variable domain DVKVTQSSRYLVKRTGEKVFLECVQDMDHENMFWYRQDPGLGLRLIYFSYDVKMKEKGDIPEGYSVSREKKERFSLILESASTNQTSMYLCASSTTSGGFYEQYFGPGTRLTVT.

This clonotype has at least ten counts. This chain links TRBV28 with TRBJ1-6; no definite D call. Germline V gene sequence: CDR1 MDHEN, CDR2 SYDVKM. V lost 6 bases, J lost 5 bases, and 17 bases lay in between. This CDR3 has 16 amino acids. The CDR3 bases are TGTGCCAGCAGCCTCAACTCCCGATTGGATAATTCACCCCTCCACTTT. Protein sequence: CASSLNSRLDNSPLHF.

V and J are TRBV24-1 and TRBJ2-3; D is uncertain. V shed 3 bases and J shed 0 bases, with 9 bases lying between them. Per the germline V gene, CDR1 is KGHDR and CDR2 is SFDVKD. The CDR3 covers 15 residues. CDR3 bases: TGTGCCACCAGTGATCCAAGGACCAGCACAGATACGCAGTATTTT. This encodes CATSDPRTSTDTQYF.

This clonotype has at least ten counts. For the CDR3, the DNA is TGTGCCAGCTCACCTGGGACAGGGTATACTGAAGCTTTCTTT. Protein product: CASSPGTGYTEAFF. The chain employs TRBV18 and TRBJ1-1; 9 bases map to TRBD1. The CDR3 loop spans 14 amino acids. In germline, CDR1 is KGHSH, CDR2 LQKENI. V lost 3 bases and J lost 5; bases outside the gene matches: 4. Complete variable domain (other parts from reference TRBV18 and TRBJ1-1): NAGVMQNPRHLVRRRGQEARLRCSPMKGHSHVYWYRQLPEEGLKFMVYLQKENIIDESGMPKERFSAEFPKEGPSILRIQQVVRGDSAAYFCASSPGTGYTEAFFGQGTRLTVV.

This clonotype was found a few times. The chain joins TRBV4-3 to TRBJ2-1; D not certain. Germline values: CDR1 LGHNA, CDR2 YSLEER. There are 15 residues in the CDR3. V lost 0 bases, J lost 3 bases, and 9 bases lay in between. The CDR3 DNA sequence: TGCGCCAGCAGCCAAGAAACGACGGTCTACAATGAGCAGTTCTTC. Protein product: CASSQETTVYNEQFF.

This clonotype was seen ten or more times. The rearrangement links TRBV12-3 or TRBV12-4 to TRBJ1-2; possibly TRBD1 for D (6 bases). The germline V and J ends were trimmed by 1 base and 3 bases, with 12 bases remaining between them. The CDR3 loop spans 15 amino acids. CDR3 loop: CASSLERGPYYGYTF. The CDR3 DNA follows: TGTGCCAGCAGTTTAGAGCGGGGGCCCTACTATGGCTACACCTTC.

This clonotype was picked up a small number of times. The CDR3 loop reads CASSWGLPQDTGELFF. The CDR3 bases are TGTGCCAGCAGCTGGGGACTACCCCAGGACACCGGGGAGCTGTTTTTT. The V gene is TRBV5-6, the J gene TRBJ2-2, with 7 bases that match TRBD2. Germline CDR1 is SGHDT and CDR2 is YYEEEE. V lost 3 bases and J lost 3; bases outside the gene matches: 8. CDR3 length equals 16 residues.

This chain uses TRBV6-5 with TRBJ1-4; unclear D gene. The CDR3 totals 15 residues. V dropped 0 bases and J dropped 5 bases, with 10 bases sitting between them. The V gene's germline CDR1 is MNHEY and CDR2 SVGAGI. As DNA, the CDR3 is TGTGCCAGCAGTTACTCTGGGCATCCCAATGAAAAACTGTTTTTT. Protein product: CASSYSGHPNEKLFF.

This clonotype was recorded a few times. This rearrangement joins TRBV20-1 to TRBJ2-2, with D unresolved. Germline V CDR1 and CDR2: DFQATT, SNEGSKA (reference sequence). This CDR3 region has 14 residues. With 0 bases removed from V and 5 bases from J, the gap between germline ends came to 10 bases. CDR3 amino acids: CSARDGRATGELFF. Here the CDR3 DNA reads TGCAGTGCTAGAGATGGTCGGGCAACCGGGGAGCTGTTTTTT.

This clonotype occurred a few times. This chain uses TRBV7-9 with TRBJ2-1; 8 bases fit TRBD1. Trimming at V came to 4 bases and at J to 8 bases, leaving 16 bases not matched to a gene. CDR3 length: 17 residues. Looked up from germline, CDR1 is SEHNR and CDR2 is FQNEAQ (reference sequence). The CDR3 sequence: CASSSPFRGRKLDEQFF. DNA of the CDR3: TGTGCCAGCAGCTCGCCCTTCAGGGGGCGGAAGCTTGATGAGCAGTTCTTC.

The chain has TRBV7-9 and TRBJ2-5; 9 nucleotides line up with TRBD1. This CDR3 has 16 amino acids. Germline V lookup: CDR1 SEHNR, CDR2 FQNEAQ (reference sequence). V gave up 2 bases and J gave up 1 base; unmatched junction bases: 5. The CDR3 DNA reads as TGTGCCAGCAGCTTAACGGACAGGGGATTCCAAGAGACCCAGTACTTC. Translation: CASSLTDRGFQETQYF.